These 32 T cell receptor beta chains were all obtained from the same sample, sequenced in a study of T cell repertoires in cytomegalovirus infection. TCRdb called the reads again in MiXCR, with one record for every CDR3 protein. The sample shows more than 200,000 distinct CDR3 sequences, approximately 10% of them seen only once. Sequencing used PBMCs. These receptors all come from a human donor in good health (CMV status not recorded). Some clones in this sample may be carry-over from other donors' samples.

This clonotype was observed many times. This rearrangement joins TRBV6-2 or TRBV6-3 to TRBJ2-7, with D perhaps matching TRBD2 (5 bases). Germline V lookup: CDR1 MNHEY, CDR2 SVGEGT. The CDR3 covers 17 residues. V lost 6 bases and J lost 1, with 22 bases in between. The CDR3 is CASRRRPPGSPSYEQYF. DNA for the CDR3: TGTGCCAGCAGACGACGACCCCCGGGGAGCCCTTCCTACGAGCAGTACTTC.

This clonotype was observed at least ten times. This sequence joins TRBV7-9 and TRBJ1-5; possibly TRBD1 for D (6 bases). The CDR3 totals 15 residues. The ends were cut back, 4 bases at V and 3 bases at J, with 13 bases in the middle. Germline V gene lookup returns CDR1 SEHNR and CDR2 FQNEAQ (reference sequence). CDR3 residues: CASSSPGGLNQPQHF. The CDR3 region has the DNA TGTGCCAGCAGCTCGCCGGGGGGCCTCAATCAGCCCCAGCATTTT.

This clonotype was recorded at least ten times. V is TRBV20-1 and J is TRBJ1-1, with a tentative D call TRBD1 (6 bases). The CDR3 contains 14 residues. CDR1 is DFQATT, CDR2 SNEGSKA, per germline (reference sequence). V was pared by 6 bases and J by 5 bases, with 19 bases between. The CDR3 DNA is TGCAGTGCCCCCCCCCCGGGGGGCGTTACTGAAGCTTTCTTT. The encoded protein is CSAPPPGGVTEAFF.

This clonotype came up many times. This chain links TRBV7-2 with TRBJ1-6, with no clear D. The CDR3 runs 17 residues. V lost 1 base and J lost 7, with 17 bases in between. Germline-derived CDR1 and CDR2 are SGHTA and FQGNSA. CDR3 residues: CASSLEEQRPPNSPLHF. The CDR3 DNA reads as TGTGCCAGCAGCTTAGAGGAGCAGAGACCACCGAATTCACCCCTCCACTTT.

This clonotype has at least ten counts. The chain carries TRBV7-2 and TRBJ1-5; D is perhaps TRBD1 (6 bases). Per the germline V gene, CDR1 is SGHTA and CDR2 is FQGNSA. The V end lost 2 bases, the J end lost 1 base, and 12 bases lay between the germline ends. The CDR3 contains 16 residues. CDR3 nucleotides: TGTGCCAGCAGCTTAAGGGGGGCGGGGAGCAATCAGCCCCAGCATTTT. Its translation is CASSLRGAGSNQPQHF.

This clonotype occurred many times. V usage is TRBV12-3 or TRBV12-4 and J usage is TRBJ1-5; 9 bases are a match to TRBD1. CDR3 length: 16 residues. V dropped 7 bases and J dropped 3; count of bases not matched to a gene: 10. CDR3 sequence: CASTRQGGPSNQPQHF. In nucleotides, the CDR3 is TGTGCCAGCACCCGACAGGGGGGCCCTTCCAATCAGCCCCAGCATTTT.

This clonotype showed up just a few times. V is TRBV28 and J is TRBJ1-4; D may be TRBD1 (5 bases). V was cut by 10 bases and J by 8 bases, with 14 bases left in between. Germline V gives CDR1 MDHEN, CDR2 SYDVKM. This CDR3 contains 12 residues. In DNA form, the CDR3 reads TGTGCCACCCTATCTGAGGGGGAAAAACTGTTTTTT. This encodes CATLSEGEKLFF.

The sample holds many counts of this clonotype. This chain links TRBV7-2 with TRBJ2-1, with 7 bases that match TRBD1. The CDR3 runs 15 residues. Germline V CDR1 and CDR2: SGHTA, FQGNSA. Losses at the gene ends were 1 base for V and 4 bases for J; bases not matched to a gene: 4. CDR3 in amino acids: CASSLVPGGYNEQFF. For the CDR3, the DNA is TGTGCCAGCAGCTTAGTGCCAGGGGGTTACAATGAGCAGTTCTTC. Looking up the rest from reference TRBV7-2 and TRBJ2-1 gives the full variable domain: GAGVSQSPSNKVTEKGKDVELRCDPISGHTALYWYRQSLGQGLEFLIYFQGNSAPDKSGLPSDRFSAERTGGSVSTLTIQRTQQEDSAVYLCASSLVPGGYNEQFFGPGTRLTVL.

In its sample, this clonotype was seen once. The chain joins TRBV5-1 to TRBJ2-6; D unresolved. CDR3 length equals 16 residues. Trimming took 0 bases from V and 0 from J, leaving 7 bases between them. Germline assignment: CDR1 SGHRS and CDR2 YFSETQ. CDR3 in amino acids: CASSLGQFSGANVLTF. In DNA form, the CDR3 reads TGCGCCAGCAGCTTGGGACAATTCTCTGGGGCCAACGTCCTGACTTTC.

This clonotype was observed a handful of times. In DNA form, the CDR3 reads TGTGCTAGTGGTTCGCCTGGACAGACCACTCTAAACACCGGGGAGCTGTTTTTT. Protein product: CASGSPGQTTLNTGELFF. The chain links TRBV12-5 to TRBJ2-2; D perhaps matches TRBD1 (6 bases). Germline assignment: CDR1 LGHNT and CDR2 FRNRAP. The CDR3 runs 18 residues. The V gene lost 4 bases and the J gene lost 2 bases, with 20 bases spanning the gap.

The chain combines TRBV18 with TRBJ1-3; D gene uncertain. The CDR3 contains 16 residues. Germline lookup yields CDR1 KGHSH and CDR2 LQKENI. The V end was cut by 3 bases, the J end by 3 bases, with 15 bases between. CDR3 nucleotide sequence: TGTGCCAGCTCACCGTCACAAGGTGTTGGTGGAAACACCATATATTTT. This sequence encodes CASSPSQGVGGNTIYF.

This clonotype was seen ten or more times. The chain employs TRBV7-2 and TRBJ2-5, with a possible D match to TRBD1 (5 bases). The CDR3 spans 14 residues. V was shortened by 0 bases and J by 5 bases, with 10 bases between the two germline ends. The germline V gene has CDR1 SGHTA and CDR2 FQGNSA. This CDR3 reads CASSLAGQGETQYF. The CDR3 bases are TGTGCCAGCAGCTTAGCCGGACAAGGGGAGACCCAGTACTTC.

The gene calls are TRBV5-4 and TRBJ1-2; weak D call: TRBD1 (5 bases). CDR1 and CDR2 (germline): SGHNT, YYREEE (reference sequence). The CDR3 spans 14 residues. The V end lost 2 bases, the J end lost 8 bases, and 16 bases lay between the germline ends. The chain's CDR3 is CASSLGTGALGYTF. In nucleotides, the CDR3 is TGTGCCAGCAGCTTAGGGACCGGTGCGTTAGGCTACACCTTC.

This clonotype was seen ten or more times. The CDR3 loop reads CASSEIAGAYEQYF. Here the CDR3 DNA reads TGTGCCAGCAGTGAAATAGCGGGGGCCTACGAGCAGTACTTC. This sequence joins TRBV2 and TRBJ2-7; 9 bases align to TRBD2. Germline CDR1 is SNHLY and CDR2 is FYNNEI. The V segment lost 2 bases and the J segment 2 bases; nucleotides outside the gene matches: 1. This CDR3 is built from 14 residues. The variable domain in full, with the rest retrieved from reference TRBV2 and TRBJ2-7, is EPEVTQTPSHQVTQMGQEVILRCVPISNHLYFYWYRQILGQKVEFLVSFYNNEISEKSEIFDDQFSVERPDGSNFTLKIRSTKLEDSAMYFCASSEIAGAYEQYFGPGTRLTVT.

The V call is TRBV15, the J call TRBJ1-3; D is uncertain. CDR1 LNHNV and CDR2 YYDKDF come from the germline V gene (reference sequence). The CDR3 loop spans 16 amino acids. V lost 1 base to trimming and J lost 0 bases, with 10 bases between them. CDR3 sequence: CATSRGVLSSGNTIYF. As DNA, the CDR3 is TGTGCCACCAGCAGAGGGGTCCTTAGCTCTGGAAACACCATATATTTT.

This clonotype was seen many times. The chain is built from TRBV3-1 and TRBJ2-3; TRBD2 agrees at 12 bases. V trimming: 4 bases; J trimming: 4 bases; junction bases outside the gene matches: 9. The germline V gene encodes CDR1 LGHDT and CDR2 YNNKEL (reference sequence). CDR3 length equals 17 residues. The CDR3 sequence is CASSLTSGGPRADTQYF. In DNA, the CDR3 is TGTGCCAGCAGCCTTACTAGCGGGGGGCCGAGGGCAGATACGCAGTATTTT.

This clonotype showed up many times. V is TRBV6-1 and J is TRBJ2-3; D remains unclear. V was cut by 5 bases and J by 5 bases, with 17 bases left in between. In germline, CDR1 is MNHNS, CDR2 SASEGT. This CDR3 has 15 amino acids. The CDR3 nucleotides are TGTGCCAGCAGTTTACGTGGGCCGGACCGAGATACGCAGTATTTT. Translation: CASSLRGPDRDTQYF.

There are a few counts of this clonotype. The chain combines TRBV9 with TRBJ2-7; D unresolved. Germline values: CDR1 SGDLS, CDR2 YYNGEE. This CDR3 region has 14 residues. V was cut by 0 bases and J by 2 bases, with 9 bases left in between. This CDR3 is CASSVGVSAYEQYF. CDR3 in DNA: TGTGCCAGCAGCGTAGGGGTTTCGGCCTACGAGCAGTACTTC.

CDR3 in DNA: TGTGCCAGTAACCGTGGGGGTTGGAATCAGCCCCAGCATTTT. Amino acid sequence: CASNRGGWNQPQHF. This sequence joins TRBV19 and TRBJ1-5; D may be TRBD1 (5 bases). Germline V CDR1 and CDR2: LNHDA, SQIVND (reference sequence). V gave up 7 bases and J gave up 4 bases, with 14 bases separating them. The CDR3 runs to 14 residues.

The chain employs TRBV30 and TRBJ2-1; the D call may be TRBD1 or TRBD2 (5 bases each). The germline V and J ends were trimmed by 8 bases and 4 bases, with 15 bases remaining between them. The germline V gene encodes CDR1 GTSNPN and CDR2 SVGIG (reference sequence). This CDR3 contains 13 residues. CDR3 DNA: TGTGCCCGGGCGGTTGGGGGTTACAATGAGCAGTTCTTC. Residues: CARAVGGYNEQFF.

The genes are TRBV11-3 and TRBJ2-7; 9 bases are a match to TRBD1. Germline V CDR1 and CDR2: SGHNT, YENEEA. This CDR3 is 15 amino acids long. The V segment lost 3 bases and the J segment 3 bases; nucleotides outside the gene matches: 6. CDR3: CASSFMGQGGYEQYF. As DNA, the CDR3 is TGTGCCAGCAGCTTTATGGGACAGGGCGGCTACGAGCAGTACTTC.

This clonotype was counted a few times. This chain joins TRBV20-1 and TRBJ2-1; D unclear. V lost 6 bases, J lost 3 bases, and 12 bases lay in between. The CDR3 loop spans 13 amino acids. The germline CDR1 and CDR2 sequences are DFQATT and SNEGSKA (reference sequence). Written as DNA, the CDR3 is TGCAGTGCCCCACCGCCGGGCTACAATGAGCAGTTCTTC. It yields the protein CSAPPPGYNEQFF.

This clonotype came up many times. The chain combines TRBV30 with TRBJ1-2; D gene ambiguous. This CDR3 spans 14 amino acids. Germline assignment: CDR1 GTSNPN and CDR2 SVGIG (reference sequence). V lost 2 bases and J lost 1, with 11 bases in between. The CDR3 loop is CAWSFDGVNYGYTF. The CDR3 DNA reads as TGTGCCTGGAGTTTCGACGGAGTTAACTATGGCTACACCTTC.

The chain joins TRBV14 to TRBJ1-2; maybe TRBD1 (6 bases). This CDR3 is 16 amino acids long. Trimming removed 5 bases from V and 4 bases from J, with 20 bases in between. The germline V gene encodes CDR1 SGHDN and CDR2 FVKESK. Written as DNA, the CDR3 is TGTGCCAGCAGCTCCGTCGGGGGGGCTCAGATCTATGGCTACACCTTC. Its translation: CASSSVGGAQIYGYTF.

J is TRBJ2-1 and V is TRBV20-1, with 8 positions matching TRBD2. Germline V gene data show CDR1 as DFQATT and CDR2 as SNEGSKA (reference sequence). The CDR3 length is 15 residues. Losses at the gene ends were 6 bases for V and 4 bases for J; bases not matched to a gene: 11. CDR3 loop: CSASSLAGIYNEQFF. Here the CDR3 DNA reads TGCAGTGCCAGCAGTTTAGCGGGAATTTACAATGAGCAGTTCTTC.

This chain joins TRBV5-1 and TRBJ2-3; D gene uncertain. There are 14 residues in the CDR3. Between the trimmed V and J ends, which lost 5 bases and 0 bases, there was a span of 10 bases. Germline CDR1 SGHRS, CDR2 YFSETQ. The CDR3: CASRFTLSTDTQYF. The CDR3 DNA reads as TGCGCCAGCAGGTTCACTCTGAGCACAGATACGCAGTATTTT.

This clonotype has only one observation. This may be a read error: a much more frequent sequence differs by one nucleotide. The chain couples TRBV7-2 to TRBJ1-6, with 8 bases lining up with TRBD1. This CDR3 has 14 amino acids. Germline trimming cut 8 bases from V and 5 bases from J; bases unmatched to any gene: 5. Germline V gene data show CDR1 as SGHTA and CDR2 as FQGNSA. The CDR3 coding sequence is TGTGCCAGCCGGTTGGGACAGGATAATTCACCCCTCCACTTT. It codes for CASRLGQDNSPLHF.

In this sample, this clonotype turned up many times. The chain links TRBV20-1 to TRBJ2-7, with D possibly called TRBD1 or TRBD2 (5 bases each). The germline V gene encodes CDR1 DFQATT and CDR2 SNEGSKA (reference sequence). V was shortened by 3 bases and J by 3 bases, with 15 bases between the two germline ends. This CDR3 spans 14 amino acids. The CDR3 protein is CSASLLGVIYEQYF. The CDR3 DNA reads as TGCAGTGCTAGTTTGTTGGGGGTGATCTACGAGCAGTACTTC.

The rearrangement links TRBV20-1 to TRBJ2-6; D call uncertain. Germline V gives CDR1 DFQATT, CDR2 SNEGSKA (reference sequence). V dropped 3 bases and J dropped 2 bases, with 11 bases sitting between them. CDR3 length: 15 amino acids. The chain's CDR3 is CSASDARTGANVLTF. DNA for the CDR3: TGCAGTGCTAGTGATGCTCGTACTGGGGCCAACGTCCTGACTTTC.

This clonotype has a count of ten or more. The gene calls are TRBV7-2 and TRBJ2-7, with 8 positions matching TRBD1. Germline V gene lookup returns CDR1 SGHTA and CDR2 FQGNSA. The CDR3 covers 14 residues. V was clipped by 5 bases and J by 1 base; unmatched bases: 4. In DNA, the CDR3 is TGTGCCAGCAGCGCCTGGGACAGGTCCTACGAGCAGTACTTC. It translates to CASSAWDRSYEQYF. The full variable domain, completed using reference TRBV7-2 and TRBJ2-7, is GAGVSQSPSNKVTEKGKDVELRCDPISGHTALYWYRQSLGQGLEFLIYFQGNSAPDKSGLPSDRFSAERTGGSVSTLTIQRTQQEDSAVYLCASSAWDRSYEQYFGPGTRLTVT.

This clonotype occurred a few times. J is TRBJ2-5 and V is TRBV10-1; TRBD2 aligns across 13 bases. The trim removed 0 bases at V and 10 bases at J, leaving 8 bases unmatched. The CDR3 contains 16 residues. Germline V gives CDR1 WNHNN, CDR2 SYGVQD (reference sequence). CDR3 nucleotide sequence: TGCGCCAGCAGTGAGTCGACTGGACTAGCGGGAGAGGGCCAGTACTTC. The encoded protein is CASSESTGLAGEGQYF.

This clonotype was seen ten or more times. The rearrangement joins TRBV7-2 to TRBJ1-5; possibly TRBD1 for D (5 bases). Germline V gene lookup returns CDR1 SGHTA and CDR2 FQGNSA. V lost 2 bases and J lost 4, with 15 bases in between. The CDR3 has 16 residues. The chain's CDR3 is CASSLLEGLGNQPQHF. The CDR3 coding sequence is TGTGCCAGCAGCTTATTGGAGGGGTTGGGGAATCAGCCCCAGCATTTT.